This T cell receptor beta chain emerged from a study of blood T cell repertoires in COVID-19. In the source study's methods: The authors estimated nucleated cell counts from reference gene primer amplification. Sequencing used immunoSEQ multiplex PCR; TCRdb keeps in-frame clones, though not all of them. The V and J calls and clone size were taken over from that table, and D and trimming were inferred from the DNA. The sample records tens of thousands of clones, roughly 91% being singletons. Losses at the gene ends were 2 bases for V and 2 bases for J; bases not matched to a gene: 6. CDR3 size: 15 residues. The germline gives CDR1 SGHTA, CDR2 FQGTGA.

The genes are TRBV7-3 and TRBJ2-7; 7 bases agree with TRBD2. This TCR was sampled from a man aged 50-59 years with COVID-19, enrolled during active disease. The sample taken for sequencing was peripheral blood. CDR3 nucleotides: TGTGCCAGCAGCTTACTCCCGGCGGGGGCCTACGAGCAGTACTTC. It yields the protein CASSLLPAGAYEQYF.